The 27 T cell receptor beta chains given below trace back to one sample, sequenced in a study of T cell responses to AZD1222 COVID-19 vaccine. Data came from immunoSEQ multiplex PCR; TCRdb stores just in-frame clones and leaves some out. This sample yields about 120,000 clones, of which roughly 90% are seen a single time; over 0.95% belongs to the top ten. The specimen was peripheral blood, collected on day 0 of AZD1222 vaccination. Receptor source: an adult in good health.

V is TRBV2 and J is TRBJ1-4; no clear D gene. From germline, CDR1 is SNHLY and CDR2 FYNNEI. The CDR3 runs 15 residues. V was shortened by 6 bases and J by 3 bases, with 14 bases between the two germline ends. CDR3 in amino acids: CASSHPTEANEKLFF. For the CDR3, the DNA is TGTGCCAGCAGCCACCCAACGGAGGCTAATGAAAAACTGTTTTTT.

V and J are TRBV6-5 and TRBJ1-3, with D possibly TRBD1 on 5 matching bases. The length of the CDR3 is 14 residues. Germline V CDR1 and CDR2: MNHEY, SVGAGI. Trimming pared 8 bases from V and 0 bases from J, leaving 11 bases between. The CDR3 DNA follows: TGTGCCAGCGCCACGGGGGGCTCTGGAAACACCATATATTTT. Translated: CASATGGSGNTIYF.

This sequence joins TRBV4-2 and TRBJ2-2, with 7 nucleotides matching TRBD1. V shed 6 bases, J shed 3 bases, and the junction held 1 base outside the gene matches. The CDR3 is made up of 13 amino acids. Germline CDR1 is LGHNA and CDR2 is YNFKEQ. As DNA, the CDR3 is TGTGCCAGCAGTACAGGGGACACCGGGGAGCTGTTTTTT. It codes for CASSTGDTGELFF.

There are a few counts of this clone. This rearrangement joins TRBV9 to TRBJ2-7; no reliable D call. Trimming took off 1 base at V and 1 base at J, with 9 bases between the two ends. Per the germline V gene, CDR1 is SGDLS and CDR2 is YYNGEE. The CDR3 consists of 14 residues. The CDR3 is CASSVRSQSYEQYF. In DNA form, the CDR3 reads TGTGCCAGCAGCGTAAGGAGTCAGTCCTACGAGCAGTACTTC.

This clone was seen a single time. The gene calls are TRBV27 and TRBJ1-6; D might be TRBD1 (6 bases). The CDR3 runs to 16 residues. V dropped 3 bases and J dropped 3 bases, with 12 bases sitting between them. CDR1 is MNHEY, CDR2 SMNVEV, per germline (reference sequence). This CDR3 reads CASSFHGQNYNSPLHF. In nucleotides, the CDR3 is TGTGCCAGCAGTTTCCACGGACAGAACTATAATTCACCCCTCCACTTT.

The chain employs TRBV18 and TRBJ1-2; unclear D gene. The CDR3 extends over 10 amino acids. Germline V gene data show CDR1 as KGHSH and CDR2 as LQKENI. Between the trimmed V and J ends, which lost 2 bases and 13 bases, there was a span of 8 bases. CDR3 region: CASSPNEGTF. The CDR3 DNA reads as TGTGCCAGCTCACCAAACGAGGGCACCTTC. The variable domain in full, completed from reference TRBV18 and TRBJ1-2, reads NAGVMQNPRHLVRRRGQEARLRCSPMKGHSHVYWYRQLPEEGLKFMVYLQKENIIDESGMPKERFSAEFPKEGPSILRIQQVVRGDSAAYFCASSPNEGTFGSGTRLTVV.

The V and J genes are TRBV12-3 or TRBV12-4 and TRBJ2-5, with TRBD1 identical over 9 bases. The trim removed 5 bases at V and 8 bases at J, leaving 3 bases unmatched. This CDR3 region has 12 residues. Here the CDR3 DNA reads TGTGCCAGCAGTCGGGACAGGGATACCCAGTACTTC. Translated, it gives CASSRDRDTQYF.

The chain joins TRBV9 to TRBJ2-2; D is ambiguous. The germline V gene encodes CDR1 SGDLS and CDR2 YYNGEE. Deletions cut 4 bases from V and 7 bases from J, with 8 bases between. CDR3 length equals 12 residues. DNA for the CDR3: TGTGCCAGCAGCATCTTAGGCGGGGAGCTGTTTTTT. Protein product: CASSILGGELFF.

The V call is TRBV5-1, the J call TRBJ2-3; 7 positions match TRBD2. CDR3 size: 13 residues. Germline CDR1 reads SGHRS; CDR2 reads YFSETQ. The J segment lost 10 bases and the V segment lost 4 bases, leaving 9 bases of the junction unmatched. CDR3 nucleotides: TGCGCCAGCAGCCCTCTAGCGGCAGTGGCGCAGTATTTT. This codes for CASSPLAAVAQYF.

This clone has a single count. The V and J genes are TRBV27 and TRBJ2-5, with 7 bases aligning to TRBD1. This CDR3 has 14 amino acids. Per the germline V gene, CDR1 is MNHEY and CDR2 is SMNVEV (reference sequence). The J segment lost 1 base and the V segment lost 6 bases, leaving 5 bases of the junction unmatched. For the CDR3, the DNA is TGTGCCAGCAGACCGGGACAGATCCAAGAGACCCAGTACTTC. It specifies CASRPGQIQETQYF.

The chain employs TRBV15 and TRBJ2-5; D not resolved. The CDR3 extends over 14 amino acids. Germline CDR1 reads LNHNV; CDR2 reads YYDKDF (reference sequence). V lost 3 bases and J lost 2, with 10 bases in between. CDR3 sequence: CATSRTVSQETQYF. The CDR3 region has the DNA TGTGCCACCAGCAGGACGGTATCACAAGAGACCCAGTACTTC.

CDR3 residues: CASSSRRAAYSPLHF. The CDR3 DNA follows: TGCGCCAGCAGCTCCCGTAGGGCAGCCTATTCACCCCTCCACTTT. The chain combines TRBV5-1 with TRBJ1-6; no clear D. Germline lookup yields CDR1 SGHRS and CDR2 YFSETQ. This CDR3 is built from 15 residues. Trimming cost V 3 bases and J 8 bases, with 15 bases left between them.

This chain links TRBV29-1 with TRBJ2-3; TRBD1 agrees at 8 bases. This CDR3 spans 13 amino acids. The V and J ends lost 4 bases and 15 bases, in that order; junction bases with no gene match: 15. The germline CDR1 and CDR2 sequences are SQVTM and ANQGSEA. The CDR3 DNA reads as TGCAGCGTTGCCGGACAGGGCCCTACTTTTGGATATTTT. Translation gives CSVAGQGPTFGYF.

This clone was seen more than once but under ten times. The V gene is TRBV19, the J gene TRBJ2-5, with D possibly being TRBD2 (6 bases). The germline CDR1 and CDR2 sequences are LNHDA and SQIVND (reference sequence). The germline V and J ends were trimmed by 2 bases and 4 bases, with 11 bases remaining between them. The CDR3 sequence is 14 residues long. CDR3 sequence reads: CASSINGGTETQYF. The CDR3 DNA sequence: TGTGCCAGTAGTATAAACGGCGGGACAGAGACCCAGTACTTC.

This rearrangement joins TRBV4-1 to TRBJ2-2; a possible D gene is TRBD1 (6 bases). The germline V gene has CDR1 MGHRA and CDR2 YSYEKL. The CDR3 totals 16 residues. Trimming left V 2 bases short and J 1 base short, with 11 bases between. The CDR3 reads CASSQFTGMNTGELFF. The CDR3 bases are TGCGCCAGCAGCCAATTTACAGGGATGAACACCGGGGAGCTGTTTTTT.

This clone was detected only once. Other DNA variants within this sample encode the same CDR3. The CDR3 DNA reads TGTGCCAGCAGCTTACAGGGGCCCTGGGACGAGCAGTACTTC. Encoded protein: CASSLQGPWDEQYF. The chain has TRBV11-1 and TRBJ2-7, with D tentatively TRBD1 (6 bases). Trimming left V 2 bases short and J 5 bases short, with 13 bases between. The CDR3 consists of 14 residues. The V gene's germline CDR1 is SGHAT and CDR2 FQDESV (reference sequence).

The chain is built from TRBV12-3 or TRBV12-4 and TRBJ2-2; D is unclear. This CDR3 has 13 residues. The germline V and J ends were trimmed by 2 bases and 4 bases, with 5 bases remaining between them. The CDR3 reads CASSLYSTGELFF. CDR3 coding DNA: TGTGCCAGCAGTTTATACAGCACCGGGGAGCTGTTTTTT.

V usage is TRBV7-2 and J usage is TRBJ1-2; a weak D match, TRBD1 (5 bases). Germline V gives CDR1 SGHTA, CDR2 FQGNSA. The germline V and J ends were trimmed by 3 bases and 5 bases, with 10 bases remaining between them. This CDR3 contains 13 residues. The CDR3 protein is CASSFDRSYGYTF. The DNA of the CDR3 is TGTGCCAGCAGCTTTGACAGATCTTATGGCTACACCTTC.

J is TRBJ2-1 and V is TRBV7-3, with 8 bases identical to TRBD1. The length of the CDR3 is 16 residues. CDR1 and CDR2 (germline): SGHTA, FQGTGA. V was pared by 4 bases and J by 5 bases, with 10 bases of the junction left unmatched. The CDR3 here is CASSSGQGKRNNEQFF. The CDR3 DNA follows: TGTGCCAGCAGCTCAGGACAGGGCAAACGCAACAATGAGCAGTTCTTC.

The chain employs TRBV5-1 and TRBJ2-5; 8 bases are shared with TRBD2. The CDR3 has 14 amino acids. The germline CDR1 and CDR2 sequences are SGHRS and YFSETQ. V lost 0 bases, J lost 3 bases, and 1 base stayed unmatched. This CDR3 reads CASSLALAEETQYF. As DNA, the CDR3 is TGCGCCAGCAGCTTGGCACTAGCGGAAGAGACCCAGTACTTC.

The chain couples TRBV28 to TRBJ2-7; maybe TRBD2 (5 bases). V shed 6 bases and J shed 2 bases, with 23 bases lying between them. Germline V gene data show CDR1 as MDHEN and CDR2 as SYDVKM. This CDR3 has 17 residues. CDR3 region: CASRHLAGWRAPYEQYF. CDR3 DNA: TGTGCCAGCAGACATCTGGCCGGGTGGCGGGCGCCCTACGAGCAGTACTTC.

This clone was counted once. The chain recombines TRBV29-1 with TRBJ2-5, with TRBD1 matching 11 bases. After removal of 7 bases from V and 4 bases from J, the junction contained 11 bases not matched to a gene. The CDR3 is 15 amino acids. Germline lookup yields CDR1 SQVTM and CDR2 ANQGSEA. The CDR3 nucleotides are TGCAGCGCCCAAACGGACAGGGGGCAACTAGAGACCCAGTACTTC. This codes for CSAQTDRGQLETQYF.

The rearrangement uses TRBV29-1 and TRBJ2-7; 8 nucleotides line up with TRBD2. CDR3 length equals 14 residues. Unmatched junction bases numbered 8, after V lost 3 bases and J lost 4 bases. Germline V gene data show CDR1 as SQVTM and CDR2 as ANQGSEA. The CDR3 coding sequence is TGCAGCGTTGATTCCGGGAGGGCCGGATACGAGCAGTACTTC. Translation gives CSVDSGRAGYEQYF.

V is TRBV7-8 and J is TRBJ2-5; TRBD2 matches at 10 bases. The CDR3 loop spans 16 amino acids. Trimming at V came to 5 bases and at J to 5 bases, leaving 11 bases not matched to a gene. Germline V gives CDR1 SGHVS, CDR2 FQNEAQ. The CDR3 coding sequence is TGTGCCAGCAGCCCGTGGACTAGCGGAGAAGCGGAGACCCAGTACTTC. Protein sequence: CASSPWTSGEAETQYF.

V and J are TRBV7-3 and TRBJ1-6; 7 bases match TRBD1. The CDR3 is 14 amino acids. From germline, CDR1 is SGHTA and CDR2 FQGTGA. Unmatched junction bases numbered 3, after V lost 2 bases and J lost 8 bases. The CDR3, as DNA: TGTGCCAGCAGCTTACGAGGGGGCGATTCACCCCTCCACTTT. Its translation: CASSLRGGDSPLHF.

This chain connects TRBV7-8 to TRBJ2-7; TRBD2 agrees at 7 bases. The junction had 8 bases not matched to a gene; V was cut back by 5 bases and J by 1 base. The germline V gene encodes CDR1 SGHVS and CDR2 FQNEAQ. This CDR3 has 15 amino acids. The CDR3 loop is CASSHGLVGSYEQYF. The DNA of the CDR3 is TGTGCCAGCAGCCACGGACTAGTTGGATCCTACGAGCAGTACTTC. Filled out from reference TRBV7-8 and TRBJ2-7, the complete variable domain reads GAGVSQSPRYKVAKRGQDVALRCDPISGHVSLFWYQQALGQGPEFLTYFQNEAQLDKSGLPSDRFFAERPEGSVSTLKIQRTQQEDSAVYLCASSHGLVGSYEQYFGPGTRLTVT.

This rearrangement joins TRBV27 to TRBJ2-5; 8 bases align to TRBD1. Germline CDR1 MNHEY, CDR2 SMNVEV (reference sequence). This CDR3 comprises 15 residues. V lost 2 bases and J lost 4; bases outside the gene matches: 6. CDR3 sequence: CASSLQGAVVETQYF. The CDR3 bases are TGTGCCAGCAGTTTACAGGGGGCGGTCGTAGAGACCCAGTACTTC.